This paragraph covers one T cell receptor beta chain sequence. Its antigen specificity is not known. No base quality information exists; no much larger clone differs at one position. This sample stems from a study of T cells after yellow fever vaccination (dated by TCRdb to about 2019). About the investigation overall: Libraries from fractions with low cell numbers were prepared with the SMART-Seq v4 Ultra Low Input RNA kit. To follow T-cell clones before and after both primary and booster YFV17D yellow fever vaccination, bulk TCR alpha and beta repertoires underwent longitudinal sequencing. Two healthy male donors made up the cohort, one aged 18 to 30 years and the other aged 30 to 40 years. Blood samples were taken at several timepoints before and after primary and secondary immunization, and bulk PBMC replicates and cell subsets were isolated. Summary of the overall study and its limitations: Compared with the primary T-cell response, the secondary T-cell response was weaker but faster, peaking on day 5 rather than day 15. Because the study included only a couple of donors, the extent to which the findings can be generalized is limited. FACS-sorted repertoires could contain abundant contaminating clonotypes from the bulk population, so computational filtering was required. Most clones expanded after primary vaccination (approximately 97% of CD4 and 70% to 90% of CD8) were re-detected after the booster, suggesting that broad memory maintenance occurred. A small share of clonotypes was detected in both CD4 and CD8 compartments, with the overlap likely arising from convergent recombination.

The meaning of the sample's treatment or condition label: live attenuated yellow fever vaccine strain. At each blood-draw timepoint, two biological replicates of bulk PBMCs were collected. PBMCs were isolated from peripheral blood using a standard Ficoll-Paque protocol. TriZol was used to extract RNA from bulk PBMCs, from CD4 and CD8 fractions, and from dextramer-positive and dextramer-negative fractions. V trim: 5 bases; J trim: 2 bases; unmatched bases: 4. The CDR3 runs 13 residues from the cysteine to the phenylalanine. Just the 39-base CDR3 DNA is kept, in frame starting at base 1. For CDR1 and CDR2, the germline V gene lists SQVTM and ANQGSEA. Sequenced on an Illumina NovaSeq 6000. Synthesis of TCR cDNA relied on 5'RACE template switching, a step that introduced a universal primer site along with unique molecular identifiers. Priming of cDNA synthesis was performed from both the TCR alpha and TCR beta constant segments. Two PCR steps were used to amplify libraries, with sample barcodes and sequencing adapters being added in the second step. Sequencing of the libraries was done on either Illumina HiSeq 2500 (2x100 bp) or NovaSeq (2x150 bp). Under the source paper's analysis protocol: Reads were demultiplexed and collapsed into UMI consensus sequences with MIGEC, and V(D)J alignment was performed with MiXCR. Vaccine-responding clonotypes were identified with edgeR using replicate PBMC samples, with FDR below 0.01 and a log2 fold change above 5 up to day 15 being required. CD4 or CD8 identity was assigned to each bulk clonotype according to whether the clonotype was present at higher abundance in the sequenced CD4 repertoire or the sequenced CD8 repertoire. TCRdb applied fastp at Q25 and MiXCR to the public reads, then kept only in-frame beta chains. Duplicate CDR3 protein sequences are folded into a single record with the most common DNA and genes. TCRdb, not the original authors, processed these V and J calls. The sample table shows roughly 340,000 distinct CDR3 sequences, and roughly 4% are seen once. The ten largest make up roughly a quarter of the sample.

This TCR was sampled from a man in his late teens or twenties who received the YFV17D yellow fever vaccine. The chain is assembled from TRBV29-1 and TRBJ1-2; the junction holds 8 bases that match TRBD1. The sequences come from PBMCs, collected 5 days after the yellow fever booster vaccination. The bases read TGCAGCGTTAAAGGACAGGGAAACTATGGCTACACCTTC. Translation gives CSVKGQGNYGYTF.